There are a few counts of the clone carrying this TCR beta chain. Antigen: not known. This sample was taken from a study of cytotoxic CD8 clonotypes in ibrutinib-treated CLL. Study context: Across the patients, under 12 were relapsed/refractory, approximately 15 treatment-naive and about 17 IGHV unmutated. Patients attained about 25 partial and 2 complete responses; at median 68 months, 14 remained remitted while around twelve progressed. Response samples followed a median around 12 months of treatment, range 6 to 36.

Germline loops: CDR1 SGHNT, CDR2 YYREEE (reference sequence). V trimming: 1 base; J trimming: 1 base; junction bases outside the gene matches: 1. This CDR3 comprises 15 residues. Study-level findings and limits: Public clonotypes (which were uncommon) either contracted or remained stable on treatment.

Here immunoSEQ multiplex PCR was the method, and the copy in TCRdb shows in-frame clones only, minus some. The sample includes 40,000 or so clones, roughly 49% of them seen just once. This TCR was sampled from a human donor with chronic lymphocytic leukemia. The sample here was PBMCs, taken before ibrutinib treatment. The rearrangement joins TRBV5-4 to TRBJ2-3; 9 bases map to TRBD2. CDR3 in amino acids: CASSLRTSGTDTQYF. DNA of the CDR3: TGTGCCAGCAGCTTGAGGACTAGCGGCACAGATACGCAGTATTTT.